This TCR beta chain came from a study of OX40 agonist ivuxolimab in advanced cancers. Across the study: Ivuxolimab was delivered to patients intravenously every 2 weeks at doses spanning 0.01 to 10 mg/kg. Whole-study findings and limits: Averaged across samples, CD8+ T cells carried more expanded clones than CD4+ did.

On this clone: Its antigen is not identified.

Trimming removed 6 bases from V and 6 bases from J, with 11 bases in between. Germline V gives CDR1 MNHEY, CDR2 SVGAGI. The CDR3 has 12 residues. The protocol was immunoSEQ multiplex PCR, while the TCRdb copy is restricted to in-frame clones and leaves out a portion. The repertoire consists of tens of thousands of clones, with 88% occurring once and the leading ten covering roughly 18%. Specimen: CD4+ or CD8+ T cells sorted from blood, collected in a trial of the OX40 agonist ivuxolimab. The chain employs TRBV6-5 and TRBJ1-2; perhaps TRBD1 as D (5 bases). The clonotype comes from an adult with an advanced solid tumor such as melanoma, head and neck, liver or kidney cancer. The CDR3 sequence: CASSPAGDGYTF. The CDR3 DNA is TGTGCCAGCAGCCCCGCGGGGGATGGCTACACCTTC.